A single sample gave rise to the 26 T cell receptor beta chains below, sequenced in a study of cytomegalovirus exposure and HLA in healthy donors. Here immunoSEQ multiplex PCR was the method, and the copy in TCRdb shows in-frame clones only, minus some. The sample has about 65,000 clones, about 90% seen once; the top ten hold around 1.4%. Sequenced sample: PBMCs. Receptors were obtained from a woman younger than 35 in good health and CMV-seronegative.

A single count supports this clone. The chain couples TRBV5-4 to TRBJ2-1; 8 positions match TRBD1. After removal of 6 bases from V and 4 bases from J, the junction contained 12 bases not matched to a gene. This CDR3 is built from 16 residues. The germline V gene encodes CDR1 SGHNT and CDR2 YYREEE (reference sequence). The CDR3 DNA reads TGTGCCAGCAAACCCGAGACAGGGGCATCTTACAATGAGCAGTTCTTC. Protein product: CASKPETGASYNEQFF.

V usage is TRBV5-1 and J usage is TRBJ2-7; TRBD2 aligns across 12 bases. The CDR3 contains 16 residues. Germline CDR1 SGHRS, CDR2 YFSETQ. V was pared by 4 bases and J by 2 bases, with 7 bases of the junction left unmatched. The CDR3 reads CASSTILAGGAYEQYF. CDR3 nucleotide sequence: TGCGCCAGCAGCACCATACTAGCGGGAGGAGCCTACGAGCAGTACTTC. Combining the CDR3 with reference TRBV5-1 and TRBJ2-7 gives the whole variable domain KAGVTQTPRYLIKTRGQQVTLSCSPISGHRSVSWYQQTPGQGLQFLFEYFSETQRNKGNFPGRFSGRQFSNSRSEMNVSTLELGDSALYLCASSTILAGGAYEQYFGPGTRLTVT.

The V and J genes are TRBV7-9 and TRBJ2-3; TRBD2 matches 13 bases. V lost 5 bases, J lost 3 bases, and 14 bases stayed unmatched. CDR1 and CDR2 from the germline V gene are SEHNR and FQNEAQ (reference sequence). CDR3 length: 19 residues. The CDR3 region has the DNA TGTGCCAGCAGCGGCTCGGGACTAGCGGGACGAGTGCGTACAGATACGCAGTATTTT. It specifies CASSGSGLAGRVRTDTQYF.

The chain recombines TRBV4-3 with TRBJ2-7; perhaps TRBD1 as D (5 bases). The CDR3 is made up of 16 amino acids. Trimming pared 0 bases from V and 0 bases from J, leaving 12 bases between. Germline V gene data show CDR1 as LGHNA and CDR2 as YSLEER. This chain's CDR3 is CASSQDRTLSSYEQYF. The CDR3 nucleotides are TGCGCCAGCAGCCAAGATAGGACACTAAGCTCCTACGAGCAGTACTTC.

V gene TRBV5-1 combines with J gene TRBJ2-5; D not certain. V dropped 0 bases and J dropped 1 base, with 7 bases sitting between them. This CDR3 spans 14 amino acids. CDR1 SGHRS and CDR2 YFSETQ come from the germline V gene. Here the CDR3 reads CASSLVQSQETQYF. The CDR3 nucleotides read TGCGCCAGCAGCTTGGTCCAGTCCCAAGAGACCCAGTACTTC.

The rearrangement joins TRBV7-8 to TRBJ1-1; D is ambiguous. This CDR3 contains 17 residues. The germline V gene has CDR1 SGHVS and CDR2 FQNEAQ. V lost 1 base and J 4 bases, leaving 19 bases between the germline ends. CDR3 protein: CASSLEGVGRGSTEAFF. The CDR3 bases are TGTGCCAGCAGCTTAGAAGGAGTAGGGAGAGGGAGCACTGAAGCTTTCTTT.

The chain has TRBV28 and TRBJ1-2; D not resolved. The germline gives CDR1 MDHEN, CDR2 SYDVKM. Trimming removed 2 bases at V and 8 bases at J, with 12 bases between. The CDR3 loop spans 13 amino acids. The CDR3 DNA is TGTGCCAGCAGTTTAACCGGGGAAGTGGGCTACACCTTC. As protein: CASSLTGEVGYTF.

The J gene is TRBJ2-2, the V gene TRBV6-1; TRBD2 is a possible D gene (5 bases). The V gene lost 4 bases and the J gene lost 5 bases, with 5 bases spanning the gap. Germline V lookup: CDR1 MNHNS, CDR2 SASEGT. This CDR3 region has 12 residues. The CDR3 sequence: CASSGGTGELFF. CDR3 coding DNA: TGTGCCAGCAGTGGCGGGACCGGGGAGCTGTTTTTT.

The rearrangement uses TRBV28 and TRBJ2-5, with TRBD2 matching over 12 bases. The CDR3 spans 17 residues. The V segment lost 6 bases and the J segment 1 base; nucleotides outside the gene matches: 9. Germline V gene sequence: CDR1 MDHEN, CDR2 SYDVKM. The chain's CDR3 is CASSPFSSGRAQETQYF. In DNA form, the CDR3 reads TGTGCCAGCAGCCCGTTCTCTAGCGGGAGGGCCCAAGAGACCCAGTACTTC.

This rearrangement joins TRBV11-2 to TRBJ1-2; D unclear. V lost 0 bases and J 5 bases, leaving 10 bases between the germline ends. Germline CDR1 and CDR2: SGHAT and FQNNGV. The CDR3 contains 14 residues. In DNA, the CDR3 is TGTGCCAGCAGCTTAGATTTGCGTTTGTATGGCTACACCTTC. This translates into CASSLDLRLYGYTF. The variable domain in full, completed from reference TRBV11-2 and TRBJ1-2, reads EAGVAQSPRYKIIEKRQSVAFWCNPISGHATLYWYQQILGQGPKLLIQFQNNGVVDDSQLPKDRFSAERLKGVDSTLKIQPAKLEDSAVYLCASSLDLRLYGYTFGSGTRLTVV.

The rearrangement joins TRBV10-3 to TRBJ2-3; D ambiguous. Trimming left V 0 bases short and J 7 bases short, with 8 bases between. CDR1 and CDR2 from the germline V gene are ENHRY and SYGVKD. This CDR3 contains 13 residues. CDR3: CAISESATHTQYF. The CDR3 region has the DNA TGTGCCATCAGTGAGTCAGCGACCCATACGCAGTATTTT.

This clone has a single count. V usage is TRBV29-1 and J usage is TRBJ1-4, with TRBD1 as a possible D gene (6 bases). The germline CDR1 and CDR2 sequences are SQVTM and ANQGSEA. This CDR3 contains 15 residues. Deletions cut 6 bases from V and 4 bases from J, with 18 bases between. In DNA form, the CDR3 reads TGCAGCGTCGGATCTACCTCGGGACATAATGAAAAACTGTTTTTT. Its protein is CSVGSTSGHNEKLFF.

This rearrangement joins TRBV23-1 to TRBJ2-3, with TRBD2 matching over 8 bases. TRBV23-1 is an ORF for which the function is uncertain. This CDR3 has 17 amino acids. With 2 bases clipped from V and 1 base from J, the junction kept 8 bases outside the gene matches. The CDR3 reads CASSQIQLAERTDTQYF. CDR3 sequence (DNA): TGCGCCAGCAGTCAAATCCAACTAGCGGAACGCACAGATACGCAGTATTTT.

The chain is built from TRBV5-6 and TRBJ2-7; 7 bases agree with TRBD2. Germline V gene lookup returns CDR1 SGHDT and CDR2 YYEEEE. The CDR3 totals 16 residues. Germline trimming cut 2 bases from V and 0 bases from J; bases unmatched to any gene: 8. The CDR3 spells CASSFLAGLDSYEQYF. The CDR3 DNA sequence: TGTGCCAGCAGCTTTTTAGCGGGCCTAGACTCCTACGAGCAGTACTTC.

V gene TRBV12-5 combines with J gene TRBJ2-1, with a tentative D call TRBD2 (5 bases). The length of the CDR3 is 15 residues. CDR1 and CDR2 from the germline V gene are LGHNT and FRNRAP. The germline V and J ends were trimmed by 5 bases and 6 bases, with 17 bases remaining between them. The CDR3 loop is CASGRENLAINEQFF. For the CDR3, the DNA is TGTGCTAGTGGTCGCGAGAATCTAGCCATCAATGAGCAGTTCTTC.

The chain combines TRBV18 with TRBJ2-1, with 8 bases aligning to TRBD1. The CDR3 contains 16 residues. From germline, CDR1 is KGHSH and CDR2 LQKENI. V shed 2 bases, J shed 2 bases, and the junction held 5 bases outside the gene matches. CDR3 loop: CASSPGGQGTYNEQFF. DNA for the CDR3: TGTGCCAGCTCACCAGGCGGACAGGGAACCTACAATGAGCAGTTCTTC. The full variable domain, rest sourced from reference TRBV18 and TRBJ2-1, is NAGVMQNPRHLVRRRGQEARLRCSPMKGHSHVYWYRQLPEEGLKFMVYLQKENIIDESGMPKERFSAEFPKEGPSILRIQQVVRGDSAAYFCASSPGGQGTYNEQFFGPGTRLTVL.

V and J are TRBV5-4 and TRBJ2-7; 9 nucleotides match TRBD2. Germline V gene data show CDR1 as SGHNT and CDR2 as YYREEE (reference sequence). This CDR3 is built from 16 residues. V gave up 2 bases and J gave up 4 bases; unmatched junction bases: 10. CDR3 amino acids: CASSLPPVAGVYEQYF. DNA for the CDR3: TGTGCCAGCAGCTTACCCCCGGTAGCGGGAGTGTACGAGCAGTACTTC.

The chain carries TRBV28 and TRBJ1-2; 7 bases are a match to TRBD1. Germline values: CDR1 MDHEN, CDR2 SYDVKM. This CDR3 has 16 amino acids. V dropped 4 bases and J dropped 3; count of bases not matched to a gene: 11. The CDR3 sequence is CASSSKGGDRDYGYTF. In DNA, the CDR3 is TGTGCCAGCAGTTCTAAGGGGGGCGACAGGGACTATGGCTACACCTTC.

The V and J genes are TRBV6-1 and TRBJ1-6; 8 nucleotides match TRBD1. The CDR3 covers 15 residues. Germline CDR1 is MNHNS and CDR2 is SASEGT. V was clipped by 6 bases and J by 1 base; unmatched bases: 2. The CDR3 spells CASRDRDSYNSPLHF. CDR3 sequence (DNA): TGTGCCAGCAGGGACAGGGATTCCTATAATTCACCCCTCCACTTT.

The chain joins TRBV25-1 to TRBJ1-1; D is perhaps TRBD1 (6 bases). Trimming removed 2 bases at V and 1 base at J, with 8 bases between. Germline CDR1 reads MGHDK; CDR2 reads SYGVNS. The CDR3 has 14 residues. The CDR3 coding sequence is TGTGCCAGCAGTGAACAGGACAGGAACACTGAAGCTTTCTTT. Translated: CASSEQDRNTEAFF.

The chain links TRBV7-6 to TRBJ2-3; D is perhaps TRBD2 (5 bases). Trimming left V 1 base short and J 7 bases short, with 15 bases between. CDR1 is SGHVS, CDR2 FNYEAQ, per germline. The CDR3 has 15 residues. CDR3 DNA sequence: TGTGCCAGCAGCTTAGAGGGAGATCGGTCGAATACGCAGTATTTT. Amino acids: CASSLEGDRSNTQYF.

This clone has just a few counts. J is TRBJ2-7 and V is TRBV13; 11 nucleotides agree with TRBD2. The J segment lost 1 base and the V segment lost 0 bases, leaving 2 bases of the junction unmatched. CDR3 length: 16 amino acids. CDR1 is PRHDT and CDR2 is FYEKMQ in the germline V gene (reference sequence). CDR3 sequence reads: CASSLGIAGGSYEQYF. DNA for the CDR3: TGTGCCAGCAGCTTAGGCATAGCGGGAGGGTCCTACGAGCAGTACTTC.

This clone is a singleton in its sample. This chain connects TRBV10-1 to TRBJ2-3, with D perhaps matching TRBD2 (5 bases). The V and J ends lost 3 bases and 4 bases respectively, with 5 bases between them. The CDR3 covers 12 residues. Germline V gene sequence: CDR1 WNHNN, CDR2 SYGVQD (reference sequence). The CDR3, as DNA: TGCGCCAGCAGTGACGGGGCAGATACGCAGTATTTT. This encodes CASSDGADTQYF.

The rearrangement links TRBV4-3 to TRBJ2-7; 9 bases are shared with TRBD2. The CDR3 length is 16 residues. V gave up 4 bases and J gave up 3 bases; unmatched junction bases: 10. Germline V gene lookup returns CDR1 LGHNA and CDR2 YSLEER. The CDR3 protein is CASSLTTGTSFYEQYF. CDR3 coding DNA: TGCGCCAGCAGCCTTACTACCGGGACTAGCTTCTACGAGCAGTACTTC.

V and J are TRBV9 and TRBJ1-2; TRBD1 agrees at 8 bases. CDR3 length: 16 amino acids. Looked up from germline, CDR1 is SGDLS and CDR2 is YYNGEE. Trimming removed 4 bases from V and 7 bases from J; junction bases left unmatched: 15. This CDR3 reads CASSNSLQGARSGYTF. DNA for the CDR3: TGTGCCAGCAGCAATAGCTTGCAGGGGGCGCGATCTGGCTACACCTTC.

The chain joins TRBV19 to TRBJ2-7; 10 nucleotides match TRBD2. Germline V lookup: CDR1 LNHDA, CDR2 SQIVND (reference sequence). The CDR3 length is 17 residues. Unmatched junction bases numbered 14, after V lost 6 bases and J lost 3 bases. The CDR3 nucleotides are TGTGCCAGTAGCCAACCTTACTCTAGCGGGGGCTTCTACGAGCAGTACTTC. It specifies CASSQPYSSGGFYEQYF.